This TCR beta chain was identified in a study of blood T cell repertoires in COVID-19 (dated by TCRdb to between 2020 and 2021). Concerning the study at large: Samples from collaborators originated in the United States, Italy and Spain and spanned both the acute and convalescent phases of COVID-19. The material from the prospective study consisted of cDNA or gDNA derived from T cells, B-cell-depleted T cells, or PBMCs. Deeply sampled blood TCRbeta repertoires from subjects exposed to, actively infected with, or recovered from COVID-19 were included in the dataset. The repertoires were made available in a free public database intended to serve as a resource for research on the immune response to SARS-CoV-2. The samples were drawn from two sources: the first 160 participants of the ongoing ImmuneRACE study, and 1,000 to 1,500 subjects contributed by 6 global collaborators. Sample metadata almost always included a de-identified subject ID, COVID-19 status, age in years and sex. Where available, HLA class I and class II types were obtained from metadata supplied by the sample provider rather than from assay-based typing. The research as a whole found: How much clinical and demographic metadata was included differed by source and by participant, and the metadata was provided uncurated.

Including the terminal cysteine and phenylalanine, the CDR3 comprises 18 residues. Just the 54-base CDR3 DNA is kept, in frame starting at base 1. The junction carries 17 bases between V and J, which are trimmed by 0 bases and 0 bases respectively. CDR1 and CDR2, looked up from the germline V gene (reference sequence), are LNHDA and SQIVND. Collaborating institutions collected whole blood in K2EDTA tubes following their own protocols. Collaborator samples were shipped for TCRbeta analysis as frozen whole blood, isolated PBMCs, or DNA extracted from either sample type. The immunoSEQ Assay, a bias-controlled multiplex PCR, was used to amplify TCRbeta CDR3 regions from genomic DNA. On the authors' methods: Within the assay, amplification of reference gene primers was used to estimate how many nucleated cells each sample contained. To quantify the absolute abundance of each unique TCRbeta CDR3 rearrangement, sequence reads were collapsed and filtered. For each sample, productive Simpson clonality was calculated as the square root of Simpson's diversity index over productive rearrangements. In TCRdb, the immuneACCESS table is reduced to in-frame sequences with V and J assigned. These tables do not hold every clone; where another copy was compared, an unresolved V gene accounts for under half, and the others remain unexplained. V and J calls and clone size are those listed in that table; D and trimming were worked out from the DNA. The sample table shows under 250,000 clones, and more than 75% are seen once. In total, the top ten clones hold about 12% of the sample.

Comment on this clone: The antigen it binds to is not known. Base qualities are not recorded, but no much larger clone differs from it by a single base.

The sequence was obtained from a woman aged 40 to 50 with acute or convalescent COVID-19. The chain uses TRBV19 and TRBJ1-1; perhaps TRBD1 is the D gene, with 6 bases matching. Sequenced sample: peripheral blood. CDR3 loop: CASSIDQSLRGMNTEAFF. The DNA reads TGTGCCAGTAGTATAGATCAATCACTCAGGGGTATGAACACTGAAGCTTTCTTT.